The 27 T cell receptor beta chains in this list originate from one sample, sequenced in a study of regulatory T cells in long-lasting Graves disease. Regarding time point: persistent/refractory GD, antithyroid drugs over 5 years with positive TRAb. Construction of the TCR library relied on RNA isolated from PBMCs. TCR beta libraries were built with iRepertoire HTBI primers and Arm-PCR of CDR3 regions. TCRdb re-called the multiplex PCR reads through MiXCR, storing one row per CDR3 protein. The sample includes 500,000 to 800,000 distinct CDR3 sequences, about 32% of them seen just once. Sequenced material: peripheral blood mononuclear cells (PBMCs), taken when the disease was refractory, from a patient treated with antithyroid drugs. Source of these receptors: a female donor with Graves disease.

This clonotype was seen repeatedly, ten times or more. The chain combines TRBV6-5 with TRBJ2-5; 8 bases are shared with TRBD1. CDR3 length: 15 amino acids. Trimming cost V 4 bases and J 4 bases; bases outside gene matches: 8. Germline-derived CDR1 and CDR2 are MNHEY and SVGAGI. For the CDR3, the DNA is TGTGCCAGCAGTTTGAACAGGGGGAGCGGAGAGACCCAGTACTTC. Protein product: CASSLNRGSGETQYF.

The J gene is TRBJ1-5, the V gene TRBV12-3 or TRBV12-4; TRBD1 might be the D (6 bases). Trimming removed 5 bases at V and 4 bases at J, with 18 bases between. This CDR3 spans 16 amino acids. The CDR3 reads CASSPWGTGRNQPQHF. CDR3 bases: TGTGCCAGCAGTCCGTGGGGCACAGGGAGAAATCAGCCCCAGCATTTT.

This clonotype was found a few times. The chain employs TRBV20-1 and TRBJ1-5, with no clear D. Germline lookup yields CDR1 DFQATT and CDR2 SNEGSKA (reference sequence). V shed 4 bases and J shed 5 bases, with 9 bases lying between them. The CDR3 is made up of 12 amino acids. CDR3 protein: CSAKEGDQPQHF. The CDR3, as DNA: TGCAGTGCTAAGGAGGGAGATCAGCCCCAGCATTTT.

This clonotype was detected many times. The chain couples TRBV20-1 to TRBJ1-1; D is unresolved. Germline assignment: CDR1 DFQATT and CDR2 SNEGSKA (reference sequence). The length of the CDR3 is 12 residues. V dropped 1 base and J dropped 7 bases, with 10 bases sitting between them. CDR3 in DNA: TGCAGTGCTAGAGCTTGGACGGATGAAGCTTTCTTT. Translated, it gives CSARAWTDEAFF.

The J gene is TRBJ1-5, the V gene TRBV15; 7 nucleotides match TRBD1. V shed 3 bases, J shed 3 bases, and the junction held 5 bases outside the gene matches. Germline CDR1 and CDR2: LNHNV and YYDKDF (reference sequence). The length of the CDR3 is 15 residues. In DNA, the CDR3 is TGTGCCACCAGCAGGGACAGGACCCTCAATCAGCCCCAGCATTTT. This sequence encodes CATSRDRTLNQPQHF.

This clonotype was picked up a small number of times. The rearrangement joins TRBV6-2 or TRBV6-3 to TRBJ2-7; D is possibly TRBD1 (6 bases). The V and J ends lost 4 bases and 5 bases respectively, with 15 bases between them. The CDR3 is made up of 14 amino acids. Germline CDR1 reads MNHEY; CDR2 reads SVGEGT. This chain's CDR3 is CASSSPRQAHEQYF. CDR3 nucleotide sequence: TGTGCCAGCAGTTCCCCTCGACAGGCCCACGAGCAGTACTTC.

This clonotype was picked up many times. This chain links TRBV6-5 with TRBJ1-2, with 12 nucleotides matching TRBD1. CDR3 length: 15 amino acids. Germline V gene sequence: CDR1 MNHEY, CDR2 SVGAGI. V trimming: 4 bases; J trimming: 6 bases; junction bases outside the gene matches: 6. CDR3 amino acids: CASSFPGQGADGYTF. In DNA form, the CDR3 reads TGTGCCAGCAGTTTTCCGGGACAGGGGGCAGATGGCTACACCTTC.

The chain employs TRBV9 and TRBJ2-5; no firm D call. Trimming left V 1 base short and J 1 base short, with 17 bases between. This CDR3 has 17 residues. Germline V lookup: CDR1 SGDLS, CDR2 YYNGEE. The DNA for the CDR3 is TGTGCCAGCAGCGTAACAAGCAGTCCGAATGCCCAAGAGACCCAGTACTTC. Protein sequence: CASSVTSSPNAQETQYF.

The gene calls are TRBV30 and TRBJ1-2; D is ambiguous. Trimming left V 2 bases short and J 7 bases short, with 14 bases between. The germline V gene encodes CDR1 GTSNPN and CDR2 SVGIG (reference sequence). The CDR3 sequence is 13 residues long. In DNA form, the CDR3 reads TGTGCCTGGAGTTTAAGTGCGGGTAGTGGCTACACCTTC. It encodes CAWSLSAGSGYTF.

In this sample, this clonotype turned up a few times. CDR3 loop: CSVGLQGTEAFF. CDR3 DNA: TGCAGCGTTGGGCTCCAGGGCACTGAAGCTTTCTTT. The chain links TRBV29-1 to TRBJ1-1, with a tentative D call TRBD1 (5 bases). V was pared by 4 bases and J by 4 bases, with 10 bases between. Germline assignment: CDR1 SQVTM and CDR2 ANQGSEA. The CDR3 has 12 residues.

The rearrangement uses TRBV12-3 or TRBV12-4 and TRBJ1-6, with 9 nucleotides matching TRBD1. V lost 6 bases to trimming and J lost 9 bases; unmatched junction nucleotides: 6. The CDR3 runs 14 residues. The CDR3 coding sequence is TGTGCCAGCAGGGGCCCGACAGGGGGTTCACCCCTCCACTTT. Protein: CASRGPTGGSPLHF.

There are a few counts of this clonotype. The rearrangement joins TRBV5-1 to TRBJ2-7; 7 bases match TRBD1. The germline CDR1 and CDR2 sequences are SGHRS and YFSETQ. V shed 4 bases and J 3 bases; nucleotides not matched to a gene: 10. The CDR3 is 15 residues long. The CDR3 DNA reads TGCGCCAGCAGCCCCGCCCGGACAGGTCTCTACGAGCAGTACTTC. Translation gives CASSPARTGLYEQYF.

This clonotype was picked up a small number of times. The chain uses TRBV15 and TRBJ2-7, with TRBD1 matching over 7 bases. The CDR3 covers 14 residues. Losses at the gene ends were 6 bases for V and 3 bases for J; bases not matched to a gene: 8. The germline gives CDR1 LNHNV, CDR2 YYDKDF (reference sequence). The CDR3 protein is CATRPDRFHYEQYF. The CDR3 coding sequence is TGTGCCACCAGACCGGACAGGTTTCACTACGAGCAGTACTTC. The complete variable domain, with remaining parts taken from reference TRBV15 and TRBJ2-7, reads DAMVIQNPRYQVTQFGKPVTLSCSQTLNHNVMYWYQQKSSQAPKLLFHYYDKDFNNEADTPDNFQSRRPNTSFCFLDIRSPGLGDTAMYLCATRPDRFHYEQYFGPGTRLTVT.

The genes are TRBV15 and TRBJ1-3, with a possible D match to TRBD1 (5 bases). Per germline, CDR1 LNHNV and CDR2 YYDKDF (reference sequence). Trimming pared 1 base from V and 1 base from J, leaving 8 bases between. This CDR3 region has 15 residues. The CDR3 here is CATSRARESGNTIYF. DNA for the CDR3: TGTGCCACCAGCAGAGCCAGGGAGTCTGGAAACACCATATATTTT.

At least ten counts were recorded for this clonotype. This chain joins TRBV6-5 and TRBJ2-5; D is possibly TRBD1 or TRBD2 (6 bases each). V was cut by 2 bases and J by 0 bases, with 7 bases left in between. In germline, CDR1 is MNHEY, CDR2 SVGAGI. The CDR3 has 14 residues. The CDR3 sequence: CASSYRGDQETQYF. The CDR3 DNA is TGTGCCAGCAGTTACAGGGGGGACCAAGAGACCCAGTACTTC.

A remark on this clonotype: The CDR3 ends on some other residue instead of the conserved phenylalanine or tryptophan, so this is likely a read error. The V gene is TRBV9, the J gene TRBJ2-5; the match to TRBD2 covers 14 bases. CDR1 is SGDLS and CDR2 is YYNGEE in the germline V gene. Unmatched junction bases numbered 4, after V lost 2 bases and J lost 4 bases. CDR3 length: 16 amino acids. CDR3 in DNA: TGTGCCAGCAGCGTTGGGACTAGCGGGAGCGGAGAGACCCAGTACCTC. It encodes CASSVGTSGSGETQYL.

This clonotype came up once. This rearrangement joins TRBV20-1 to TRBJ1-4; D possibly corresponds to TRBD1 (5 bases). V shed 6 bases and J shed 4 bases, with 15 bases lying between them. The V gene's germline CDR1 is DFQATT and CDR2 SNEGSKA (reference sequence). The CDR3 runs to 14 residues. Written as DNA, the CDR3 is TGCAGTGCGCCGCCGGGACCGGTTAATGAAAAACTGTTTTTT. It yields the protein CSAPPGPVNEKLFF.

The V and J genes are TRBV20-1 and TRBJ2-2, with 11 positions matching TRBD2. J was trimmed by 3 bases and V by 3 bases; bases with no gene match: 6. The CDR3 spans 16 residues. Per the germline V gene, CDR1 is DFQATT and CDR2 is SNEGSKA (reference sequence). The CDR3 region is CSASPLAGVYTGELFF. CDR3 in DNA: TGCAGTGCTAGCCCACTAGCGGGAGTTTACACCGGGGAGCTGTTTTTT.

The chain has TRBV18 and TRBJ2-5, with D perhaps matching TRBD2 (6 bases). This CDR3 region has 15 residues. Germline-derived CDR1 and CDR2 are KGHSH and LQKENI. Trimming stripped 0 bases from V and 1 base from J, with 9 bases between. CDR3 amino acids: CASSPPWGVQETQYF. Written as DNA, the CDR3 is TGTGCCAGCTCACCACCCTGGGGGGTCCAAGAGACCCAGTACTTC.

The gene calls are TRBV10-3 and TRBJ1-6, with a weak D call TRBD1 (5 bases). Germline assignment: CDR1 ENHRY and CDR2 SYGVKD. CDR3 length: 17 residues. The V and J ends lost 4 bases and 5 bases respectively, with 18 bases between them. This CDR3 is CAISVGTAGEHNSPLHF. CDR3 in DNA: TGTGCCATCAGTGTGGGGACCGCGGGGGAACATAATTCACCCCTCCACTTT.

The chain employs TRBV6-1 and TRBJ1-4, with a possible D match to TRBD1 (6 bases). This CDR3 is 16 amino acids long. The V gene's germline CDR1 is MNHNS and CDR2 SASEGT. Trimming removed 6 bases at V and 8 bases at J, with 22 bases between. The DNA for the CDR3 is TGTGCCAGCAGCCAAACAGGGTCGGAGCTGTGGGAAAAACTGTTTTTT. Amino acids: CASSQTGSELWEKLFF.

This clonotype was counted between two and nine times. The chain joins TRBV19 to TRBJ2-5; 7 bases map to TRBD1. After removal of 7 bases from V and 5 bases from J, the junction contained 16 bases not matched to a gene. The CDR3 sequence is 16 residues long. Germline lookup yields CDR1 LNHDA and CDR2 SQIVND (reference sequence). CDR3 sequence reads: CASTPRGTGAWETQYF. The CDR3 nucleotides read TGTGCCAGTACCCCCCGAGGAACAGGGGCATGGGAGACCCAGTACTTC.

The CDR3 nucleotides are TGCAGTGCTAATGAGGGGCCCGGGGCTGGCTACACCTTC. It codes for CSANEGPGAGYTF. This chain links TRBV20-1 with TRBJ1-2, with TRBD1 as a possible D gene (5 bases). This CDR3 spans 13 amino acids. CDR1 DFQATT and CDR2 SNEGSKA come from the germline V gene (reference sequence). V shed 4 bases and J shed 7 bases, with 16 bases lying between them.

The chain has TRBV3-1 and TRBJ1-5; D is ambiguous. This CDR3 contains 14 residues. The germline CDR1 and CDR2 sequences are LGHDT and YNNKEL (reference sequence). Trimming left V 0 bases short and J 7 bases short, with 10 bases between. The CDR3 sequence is CASSQDLGTQPQHF. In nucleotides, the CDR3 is TGTGCCAGCAGCCAAGATTTGGGCACCCAGCCCCAGCATTTT.

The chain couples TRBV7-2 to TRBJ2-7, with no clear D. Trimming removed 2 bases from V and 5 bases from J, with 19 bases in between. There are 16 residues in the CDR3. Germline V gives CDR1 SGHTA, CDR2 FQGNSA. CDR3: CASSLCKTRGTHEQYF. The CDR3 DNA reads TGTGCCAGCAGCTTATGTAAGACCCGAGGCACCCACGAGCAGTACTTC. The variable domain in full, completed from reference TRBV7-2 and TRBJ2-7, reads GAGVSQSPSNKVTEKGKDVELRCDPISGHTALYWYRQSLGQGLEFLIYFQGNSAPDKSGLPSDRFSAERTGGSVSTLTIQRTQQEDSAVYLCASSLCKTRGTHEQYFGPGTRLTVT.

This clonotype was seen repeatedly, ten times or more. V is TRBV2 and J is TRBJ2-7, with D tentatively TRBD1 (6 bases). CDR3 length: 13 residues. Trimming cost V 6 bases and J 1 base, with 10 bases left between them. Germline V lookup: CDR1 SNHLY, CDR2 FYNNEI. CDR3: CASRLDSSYEQYF. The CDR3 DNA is TGTGCCAGCAGATTGGACAGTTCCTACGAGCAGTACTTC.

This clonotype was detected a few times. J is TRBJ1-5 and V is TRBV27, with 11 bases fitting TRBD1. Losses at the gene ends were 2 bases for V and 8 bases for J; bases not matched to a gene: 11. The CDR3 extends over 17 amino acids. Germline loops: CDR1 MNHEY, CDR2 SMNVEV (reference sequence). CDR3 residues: CASSLTGTGGTMKPQHF. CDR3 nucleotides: TGTGCCAGCAGTTTAACCGGGACAGGGGGGACTATGAAGCCCCAGCATTTT.